This T cell receptor (beta chain) is drawn from a study of blood T cell repertoires in COVID-19. This CDR3 region has 14 residues. The V and J ends lost 8 bases and 3 bases, in that order; junction bases with no gene match: 6. Germline loops: CDR1 LNHDA, CDR2 SQIVND (reference sequence). TCRdb's copy holds only in-frame clones and misses some; the assay was immunoSEQ multiplex PCR. In the table there are 110,000 or so clones, around 81% of which are singletons. This TCR derives from a man aged 80 or over with acute or convalescent COVID-19. Sequenced sample: peripheral blood. The rearrangement links TRBV19 to TRBJ1-3, with 8 bases aligning to TRBD1. The CDR3: CASQDRGSGNTIYF. DNA of the CDR3: TGTGCCAGTCAAGACAGGGGAAGTGGAAACACCATATATTTT.